One sample yielded the 25 T cell receptor beta chains listed below, sequenced in a study of control samples from healthy donors and cancer patients. Only in-frame clones appear in the TCRdb table, and some are missing; sequencing was by immunoSEQ multiplex PCR. The sample includes tens of thousands of clones, over 85% of them seen just once. Sample: PBMCs. Source of these receptors: a woman aged 55-75 years with head and neck cancer.

The chain has TRBV11-2 and TRBJ2-7; TRBD1 matches at 10 bases. Germline CDR1 SGHAT, CDR2 FQNNGV. The CDR3 sequence is 19 residues long. The V gene end was trimmed by 1 base and the J gene end by 0 bases; junction bases not matched to a gene: 12. The CDR3 is CASSLVYVGQGSSSYEQYF. The CDR3 DNA reads TGTGCCAGCAGCTTAGTGTACGTGGGACAGGGGAGTAGCTCCTACGAGCAGTACTTC.

The V gene is TRBV2, the J gene TRBJ2-5; 13 bases agree with TRBD2. CDR1 and CDR2 from the germline V gene are SNHLY and FYNNEI. The J segment lost 7 bases and the V segment lost 0 bases, leaving 2 bases of the junction unmatched. The length of the CDR3 is 15 residues. Here the CDR3 reads CASSEAGLAGATQYF. CDR3 coding DNA: TGTGCCAGCAGTGAAGCAGGACTAGCGGGAGCGACCCAGTACTTC.

This rearrangement joins TRBV7-2 to TRBJ2-1; TRBD2 agrees at 11 bases. The CDR3 runs 15 residues. Per the germline V gene, CDR1 is SGHTA and CDR2 is FQGNSA. Trimming removed 5 bases from V and 3 bases from J; junction bases left unmatched: 3. The CDR3 DNA reads as TGTGCCAGCAGCCCCGGACTAGCGGGCTACAATGAGCAGTTCTTC. The encoded protein is CASSPGLAGYNEQFF.

This rearrangement joins TRBV28 to TRBJ2-3, with a weak D call TRBD1 (7 bases). Germline assignment: CDR1 MDHEN and CDR2 SYDVKM. The CDR3 runs to 15 residues. Deletions cut 7 bases from V and 3 bases from J, with 17 bases between. CDR3 DNA sequence: TGTGCCAGCACGACAGGGAGGTATGTGACAGATACGCAGTATTTT. The encoded protein is CASTTGRYVTDTQYF.

This clone appeared once. The chain uses TRBV7-6 and TRBJ2-5, with 7 bases lining up with TRBD1. Losses at the gene ends were 6 bases for V and 5 bases for J; bases not matched to a gene: 12. CDR3 length: 15 amino acids. CDR1 is SGHVS and CDR2 is FNYEAQ in the germline V gene. CDR3 coding DNA: TGTGCCAGCAGTAGAACAGGGGCCGCTATGGAGACCCAGTACTTC. Amino acid sequence: CASSRTGAAMETQYF.

The gene calls are TRBV19 and TRBJ1-1; 7 positions match TRBD1. J was trimmed by 7 bases and V by 4 bases; bases with no gene match: 9. Germline V lookup: CDR1 LNHDA, CDR2 SQIVND (reference sequence). The CDR3 consists of 14 residues. The CDR3 nucleotides read TGTGCCAGTAGTACGTGGGACAGCCGAGGTGAAGCTTTCTTT. It encodes CASSTWDSRGEAFF.

The chain has TRBV10-3 and TRBJ2-7, with D perhaps assigned TRBD1 or TRBD2 (5 bases each). The V gene lost 4 bases and the J gene lost 3 bases, with 13 bases spanning the gap. The CDR3 has 14 residues. CDR1 and CDR2 from the germline V gene are ENHRY and SYGVKD. The CDR3 loop is CAISVGERGYEQYF. Written as DNA, the CDR3 is TGTGCCATCAGTGTGGGGGAAAGGGGCTACGAGCAGTACTTC.

The chain recombines TRBV29-1 with TRBJ2-1; possibly TRBD1 or TRBD2 for D (6 bases each). The germline V gene has CDR1 SQVTM and CDR2 ANQGSEA. CDR3 length: 12 residues. CDR3 amino acids: CIGGSSYNEQFF. The CDR3 DNA reads TGCATAGGGGGGAGCTCCTACAATGAGCAGTTCTTC.

V and J are TRBV9 and TRBJ2-1, with D perhaps TRBD1 (5 bases). The CDR3 sequence is 15 residues long. In germline, CDR1 is SGDLS, CDR2 YYNGEE. Trimming pared 3 bases from V and 2 bases from J, leaving 12 bases between. The DNA of the CDR3 is TGTGCCAGCAGCGCGTACACAGGTACCTACAATGAGCAGTTCTTC. Its protein is CASSAYTGTYNEQFF.

V usage is TRBV6-6 and J usage is TRBJ2-7; 15 bases are shared with TRBD2. J was trimmed by 4 bases and V by 5 bases; bases with no gene match: 3. CDR1 is MNHNY, CDR2 SVGAGI, per germline (reference sequence). This CDR3 is built from 15 residues. CDR3 sequence (DNA): TGTGCCAGCAGTCCCGGGACTAGCGGGAGGTACGAGCAGTACTTC. Translating gives CASSPGTSGRYEQYF.

The V and J genes are TRBV14 and TRBJ1-1; 7 nucleotides match TRBD1. Trimming removed 4 bases from V and 4 bases from J; junction bases left unmatched: 6. CDR1 is SGHDN and CDR2 is FVKESK in the germline V gene. The CDR3 extends over 14 amino acids. The CDR3 region is CASSPDRVGTEAFF. CDR3 DNA: TGTGCCAGCAGCCCCGACAGGGTGGGCACTGAAGCTTTCTTT.

Of note for this clone: The DNA is left out, because the CDR3 cannot be placed on it with certainty; the CDR3 is given as TCRdb lists it. Distinct nucleotide sequences in the sample also encode this CDR3. This chain connects TRBV29-1 to TRBJ1-2. The CDR3 is 12 amino acids in total, end residues counted. Looked up from germline, CDR1 is SQVTM and CDR2 is ANQGSEA. The CDR3 protein is CSVGRGAPRGTF.

The gene calls are TRBV6-1 and TRBJ1-1; D is ambiguous. The CDR3 covers 16 residues. CDR1 and CDR2 (germline): MNHNS, SASEGT. Deletions cut 0 bases from V and 0 bases from J, with 11 bases between. CDR3 nucleotide sequence: TGTGCCAGCAGTGAAGCCACGGGCAAGTTGAACACTGAAGCTTTCTTT. Its translation: CASSEATGKLNTEAFF.

This clone was observed a handful of times. The DNA for the CDR3 is TGTGCCAGCAGCGTAGCGGGACACCGACCTTTCAATGAGCAGTTCTTC. Amino acids: CASSVAGHRPFNEQFF. The V call is TRBV9, the J call TRBJ2-1, with D perhaps TRBD1 (6 bases). V lost 0 bases, J lost 6 bases, and 16 bases lay in between. The CDR3 consists of 16 residues. From germline, CDR1 is SGDLS and CDR2 YYNGEE. Full variable domain (rest looked up from reference TRBV9 and TRBJ2-1): DSGVTQTPKHLITATGQRVTLRCSPRSGDLSVYWYQQSLDQGLQFLIQYYNGEERAKGNILERFSAQQFPDLHSELNLSSLELGDSALYFCASSVAGHRPFNEQFFGPGTRLTVL.

The rearrangement links TRBV11-2 to TRBJ2-5; a weak D match, TRBD2 (5 bases). The CDR3 spans 14 residues. The germline V gene encodes CDR1 SGHAT and CDR2 FQNNGV. V lost 0 bases and J 5 bases, leaving 10 bases between the germline ends. Written as DNA, the CDR3 is TGTGCCAGCAGCTTAGAGGGGAGAGGGGAGACCCAGTACTTC. Its protein is CASSLEGRGETQYF.

This clone was detected a few times. The chain combines TRBV2 with TRBJ1-2; 8 bases map to TRBD1. CDR3 size: 14 residues. V was pared by 6 bases and J by 4 bases, with 7 bases of the junction left unmatched. Germline V gene lookup returns CDR1 SNHLY and CDR2 FYNNEI. CDR3 region: CASRLTGAFYGYTF. DNA of the CDR3: TGTGCCAGCAGGTTGACAGGGGCTTTCTATGGCTACACCTTC.

The chain has TRBV29-1 and TRBJ2-5; the match to TRBD1 covers 7 bases. This CDR3 contains 14 residues. In germline, CDR1 is SQVTM, CDR2 ANQGSEA. V was clipped by 3 bases and J by 4 bases; unmatched bases: 8. CDR3 in DNA: TGCAGCGTTGATTTCATGACAGGGCGAGAGACCCAGTACTTC. Translating gives CSVDFMTGRETQYF.

The chain employs TRBV7-2 and TRBJ2-7, with D possibly called TRBD1 or TRBD2 (5 bases each). Trimming shortened V by 4 bases and J by 3 bases, and 16 bases separated the two germline ends. The CDR3 spans 15 residues. CDR1 and CDR2 (germline): SGHTA, FQGNSA. CDR3 DNA sequence: TGTGCCAGCAGCTACGAAACCGGGACCGACTACGAGCAGTACTTC. Translation gives CASSYETGTDYEQYF.

The chain joins TRBV10-2 to TRBJ2-1, with TRBD2 matching 9 bases. V dropped 0 bases and J dropped 5; count of bases not matched to a gene: 5. Germline V gene sequence: CDR1 WSHSY, CDR2 SAAADI. CDR3 size: 16 residues. The CDR3 is CASSESPLAGNNEQFF. In nucleotides, the CDR3 is TGCGCCAGCAGTGAGTCCCCGCTAGCGGGGAACAATGAGCAGTTCTTC.

V and J are TRBV24-1 and TRBJ2-7, with D perhaps TRBD1 or TRBD2 (5 bases each). V gave up 12 bases and J gave up 5 bases, with 16 bases separating them. The CDR3 has 12 amino acids. Germline V lookup: CDR1 KGHDR, CDR2 SFDVKD. CDR3 protein: CAASGPGDEQYF. CDR3 nucleotides: TGTGCCGCTTCGGGACCTGGGGACGAGCAGTACTTC.

V is TRBV7-2 and J is TRBJ1-5; the D gene is possibly TRBD1 (5 bases). V lost 1 base and J 3 bases, leaving 19 bases between the germline ends. Germline V gives CDR1 SGHTA, CDR2 FQGNSA. The CDR3 has 18 amino acids. CDR3 region: CASSLGERGSSNNQPQHF. The CDR3 nucleotides read TGTGCCAGCAGCTTAGGGGAACGGGGGTCTTCGAACAATCAGCCCCAGCATTTT.

The rearrangement links TRBV9 to TRBJ2-7; a weak D match, TRBD2 (6 bases). Trimming stripped 4 bases from V and 7 bases from J, with 18 bases between. The CDR3 extends over 14 amino acids. Germline V gene lookup returns CDR1 SGDLS and CDR2 YYNGEE. Written as DNA, the CDR3 is TGTGCCAGCAGCCAGCACCGCGGGACGGGGGAGCAGTACTTC. Translating gives CASSQHRGTGEQYF.

This sequence joins TRBV7-2 and TRBJ2-6; D is unclear. V gave up 1 base and J gave up 2 bases, with 6 bases separating them. Per the germline V gene, CDR1 is SGHTA and CDR2 is FQGNSA. CDR3 length: 15 amino acids. The CDR3 protein is CASSLESTGANVLTF. The CDR3 nucleotides read TGTGCCAGCAGCTTAGAAAGTACTGGGGCCAACGTCCTGACTTTC.

This sequence joins TRBV28 and TRBJ1-4, with a tentative D call TRBD1 (5 bases). V lost 10 bases, J lost 3 bases, and 12 bases lay in between. This CDR3 contains 13 residues. Germline CDR1 is MDHEN and CDR2 is SYDVKM. CDR3 sequence reads: CATYRNPNEKLFF. DNA for the CDR3: TGTGCCACCTACAGGAACCCTAATGAAAAACTGTTTTTT.

The chain joins TRBV19 to TRBJ1-6; D remains unclear. Germline V lookup: CDR1 LNHDA, CDR2 SQIVND (reference sequence). Trimming stripped 5 bases from V and 4 bases from J, with 12 bases between. The CDR3 is 15 residues long. DNA of the CDR3: TGTGCCAGTAGTCAAACAGTTGATTATAATTCACCCCTCCACTTT. It codes for CASSQTVDYNSPLHF.